This T cell receptor (beta chain) was profiled in a study of blood T cell repertoires in COVID-19 (dated by TCRdb to about 2020). About the full investigation: The collaborator samples originated in the United States, Italy and Spain and spanned the acute and convalescent phases of COVID-19. The prospective study material was composed of cDNA or gDNA derived from T cells, B-cell-depleted T cells, or PBMCs. Deeply sampled blood TCRbeta repertoires from subjects exposed to, actively infected with, or recovered from COVID-19 were included in the dataset. The repertoires were released in a freely available public database meant as a resource for research on the immune response to SARS-CoV-2. The samples were drawn from two sources: the first 160 participants of the ongoing ImmuneRACE study, and over 950 subjects contributed by 6 global collaborators. The sample metadata nearly always contained a de-identified subject ID, COVID-19 status, age in years and sex. Where available, HLA class I and class II types were obtained from metadata supplied by the sample provider rather than from assay-based typing. The study at large found these results: The amount of clinical and demographic metadata varied by source and participant and was provided uncurated.

Concerning this clone itself: Its cognate antigen has yet to be identified. No quality values exist for individual bases; no much larger clone is one base distant.

Collaborating institutions collected whole blood in K2EDTA tubes following their own protocols. For TCRbeta analysis, collaborators shipped samples in one of three forms: frozen whole blood, isolated PBMCs, or DNA extracted from either of those sample types. Per the germline V gene (reference sequence), LNHNV is the CDR1 and YYDKDF is the CDR2. Trimming takes 2 bases from V and 3 bases from J, and the germline ends sit 14 bases apart. The CDR3 holds 15 amino acids from the cysteine to the phenylalanine. The DNA shown is the 45-base CDR3, in frame from base 1. The immunoSEQ Assay, a bias-controlled multiplex PCR, was used to amplify TCRbeta CDR3 regions from genomic DNA. In the source study's methods: Nucleated cell counts per sample were estimated from amplification of reference gene primers within the assay. To quantify the absolute abundance of each unique TCRbeta CDR3 rearrangement, sequence reads were collapsed and filtered. For each sample, productive Simpson clonality was calculated by taking the square root of Simpson's diversity index across productive rearrangements. What TCRdb holds here is the immuneACCESS table cut down to in-frame rearrangements. Part of the clones is not present; checked against another copy, under half of the missing clones reflect an unresolved V gene, and the others are unexplained. V, J and clone size were drawn from that table, and D and trimming were deduced from the DNA. The sample table lists tens of thousands of clones, about 75% of them with a count of one. The ten top clones hold around 30% of the sample.

Sequenced sample: peripheral blood. In this chain, TRBV15 is recombined with TRBJ2-7; D gene: possibly TRBD1, on 6 matching bases. The receptor was derived from a human donor in a cohort sampled during active COVID-19. For the CDR3, the sequence is CATSRWGPSGYEQYF. The sequenced DNA: TGTGCCACCAGCAGATGGGGGCCCTCCGGCTACGAGCAGTACTTC.